This T cell receptor beta chain was identified during a study of neurological immune-mediated disorders. In its sample, this clonotype was seen many times. Relative to the germline gene, one junction end is altered; a read error may explain this. Each TCR transcript was tagged with a 10-nucleotide random UMI during 5'RACE. TCRdb called the 5' RACE reads again in MiXCR, with one record for every CDR3 protein. The table records fewer than 35,000 distinct CDR3 sequences, about 15% of them present only once. The CDR3 runs to 14 residues. Germline CDR1 and CDR2: SSHAT and FNYEAQ (reference sequence). Time point described: technical triplicate 3. There were 1 million CD4+ or CD8+ T cells used in the sorted libraries.

The sample was CD4+ T cells from blood. The chain has TRBV7-7 and TRBJ1-5; D call uncertain. The clonotype was recovered from a female donor with HTLV-1-associated myelopathy (HAM/TSP). The CDR3 reads CASSLESDNQPQHF. The CDR3 DNA is TGTGCTAGCAGCTTGGAGTCAGACAATCAGCCCCAGCATTTT.